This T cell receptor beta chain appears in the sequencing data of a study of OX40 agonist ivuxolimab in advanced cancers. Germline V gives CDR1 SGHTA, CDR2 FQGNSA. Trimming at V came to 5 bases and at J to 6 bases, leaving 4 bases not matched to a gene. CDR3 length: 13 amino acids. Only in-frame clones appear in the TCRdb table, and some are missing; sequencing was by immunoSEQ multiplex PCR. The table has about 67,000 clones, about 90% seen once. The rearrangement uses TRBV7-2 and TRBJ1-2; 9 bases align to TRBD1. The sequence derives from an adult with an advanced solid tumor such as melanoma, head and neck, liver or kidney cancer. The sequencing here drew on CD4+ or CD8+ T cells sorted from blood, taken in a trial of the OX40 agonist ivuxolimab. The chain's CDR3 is CASSPRQGDGYTF. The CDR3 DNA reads TGTGCCAGCAGCCCCCGACAGGGGGATGGCTACACCTTC.